The 21 T cell receptor beta chains listed next were all sequenced from one sample in a study of blood T cell repertoires in COVID-19. Sequencing was performed with immunoSEQ multiplex PCR; in TCRdb, only in-frame clones are kept and a portion is missing. In the table there are about 480,000 clones, approximately 89% of which are singletons. The specimen was peripheral blood. The receptors shown here come from a man aged 18 to 30 with COVID-19, enrolled during active disease.

The rearrangement uses TRBV7-2 and TRBJ1-5, with TRBD1 as a possible D gene (6 bases). Germline V gene sequence: CDR1 SGHTA, CDR2 FQGNSA. The CDR3 runs 14 residues. The ends were cut back, 5 bases at V and 2 bases at J, with 10 bases in the middle. The CDR3: CASSLRQGNQPQHF. CDR3 nucleotide sequence: TGTGCCAGCAGCCTCCGACAGGGCAATCAGCCCCAGCATTTT.

The chain combines TRBV18 with TRBJ2-2; weak D call: TRBD1 (6 bases). This CDR3 contains 15 residues. Per the germline V gene, CDR1 is KGHSH and CDR2 is LQKENI. With 0 bases removed from V and 6 bases from J, the gap between germline ends came to 11 bases. CDR3 region: CASSPPKGEAGELFF. In DNA, the CDR3 is TGTGCCAGCTCACCACCGAAGGGGGAAGCCGGGGAGCTGTTTTTT.

V and J are TRBV20-1 and TRBJ1-5; a possible D gene is TRBD1 (5 bases). The CDR3 is 15 residues long. Germline V gene sequence: CDR1 DFQATT, CDR2 SNEGSKA (reference sequence). V was clipped by 3 bases and J by 2 bases, with 14 bases between them. The CDR3, as DNA: TGCAGTGCTAGTCGCCTGGGGGGTGGCAATCAGCCCCAGCATTTT. Encoded protein: CSASRLGGGNQPQHF.

The rearrangement joins TRBV19 to TRBJ2-7; 10 bases agree with TRBD2. There are 14 residues in the CDR3. Germline CDR1 and CDR2: LNHDA and SQIVND (reference sequence). The V segment lost 3 bases and the J segment 6 bases; nucleotides outside the gene matches: 5. The CDR3: CASSMTPSGGEQYF. The CDR3, as DNA: TGTGCCAGTAGTATGACCCCTAGCGGGGGCGAGCAGTACTTC.

This rearrangement joins TRBV7-2 to TRBJ2-5; 7 bases align to TRBD2. J was trimmed by 2 bases and V by 1 base; bases with no gene match: 7. Germline V gene data show CDR1 as SGHTA and CDR2 as FQGNSA. The CDR3 spans 16 residues. The CDR3 loop is CASSLVGAGLQETQYF. In DNA form, the CDR3 reads TGTGCCAGCAGCTTAGTTGGGGCGGGACTACAAGAGACCCAGTACTTC.

This clone occurred once. The CDR3 reads CASSPNLQETQYF. As DNA, the CDR3 is TGTGCCAGCTCACCAAATCTACAAGAGACCCAGTACTTC. The chain joins TRBV18 to TRBJ2-5, with D unclear. This CDR3 has 13 residues. The germline V gene has CDR1 KGHSH and CDR2 LQKENI. V lost 2 bases to trimming and J lost 2 bases, with 6 bases between them.

There are a few counts of this clone. V gene TRBV18 combines with J gene TRBJ1-2; D perhaps matches TRBD1 (6 bases). V lost 2 bases, J lost 8 bases, and 15 bases lay in between. Germline V gives CDR1 KGHSH, CDR2 LQKENI. CDR3 length equals 14 residues. CDR3 nucleotides: TGTGCCAGCTCACCAAGTGGGGGCGAACGAGGCTACACCTTC. Amino acid sequence: CASSPSGGERGYTF.

The gene calls are TRBV4-1 and TRBJ1-5, with D uncertain. V dropped 4 bases and J dropped 2 bases, with 12 bases sitting between them. The CDR3 sequence is 15 residues long. Germline V gene sequence: CDR1 MGHRA, CDR2 YSYEKL. CDR3 sequence (DNA): TGCGCCAGCAGCCCCCAGGTGGCAGGCAATCAGCCCCAGCATTTT. This gives the protein CASSPQVAGNQPQHF.

V and J are TRBV2 and TRBJ2-7; 14 nucleotides align to TRBD2. The CDR3 runs 15 residues. V was clipped by 6 bases and J by 6 bases; unmatched bases: 7. Per the germline V gene, CDR1 is SNHLY and CDR2 is FYNNEI. CDR3 protein: CASSSGLAGGGEQYF. CDR3 coding DNA: TGTGCCAGCAGCTCCGGACTAGCGGGAGGCGGCGAGCAGTACTTC.

The rearrangement joins TRBV21-1 to TRBJ1-1; the listed D gene, TRBD1, was not tested against the DNA. TRBV21-1 is classified as a pseudogene. The CDR3 is 16 amino acids. As DNA, the CDR3 is TGTGCCAGCAGCTCCAGACCGATACAGGGGAACACTGAAGCTTTCTTT. This translates into CASSSRPIQGNTEAFF.

V and J are TRBV4-1 and TRBJ2-1; D gene uncertain. The V and J ends lost 3 bases and 1 base respectively, with 4 bases between them. This CDR3 contains 13 residues. Per the germline V gene, CDR1 is MGHRA and CDR2 is YSYEKL. CDR3 coding DNA: TGCGCCAGCAGCCATCAGTCCTACAATGAGCAGTTCTTC. This gives the protein CASSHQSYNEQFF.

This sequence joins TRBV3-1 (or the pseudogene TRBV3-2) and TRBJ2-7; 9 positions match TRBD1. Germline V gene lookup returns CDR1 LGHDT and CDR2 YNNKEL (reference sequence). Unmatched junction bases numbered 9, after V lost 4 bases and J lost 5 bases. This CDR3 has 15 amino acids. The CDR3 spells CASSRGYRGRDEQYF. The CDR3 coding sequence is TGTGCCAGCAGCCGTGGATACAGGGGGCGCGACGAGCAGTACTTC.

This chain uses TRBV2 with TRBJ1-3; 10 bases fit TRBD1. This CDR3 is built from 14 residues. Germline CDR1 is SNHLY and CDR2 is FYNNEI. The V segment lost 8 bases and the J segment 8 bases; nucleotides outside the gene matches: 9. This CDR3 is CASRIRDRGDTIYF. The DNA for the CDR3 is TGTGCCAGCCGAATCCGGGACAGGGGTGACACCATATATTTT. The entire variable domain, with the rest obtained from reference TRBV2 and TRBJ1-3, is as follows: EPEVTQTPSHQVTQMGQEVILRCVPISNHLYFYWYRQILGQKVEFLVSFYNNEISEKSEIFDDQFSVERPDGSNFTLKIRSTKLEDSAMYFCASRIRDRGDTIYFGEGSWLTVV.

CDR3 coding DNA: TGTGCCAGCAGCCCCCCTGTCAATGAGCAGTTCTTC. This gives the protein CASSPPVNEQFF. This chain uses TRBV7-8 with TRBJ2-1; unclear D gene. The V and J ends lost 5 bases and 6 bases respectively, with 8 bases between them. This CDR3 has 12 residues. The germline CDR1 and CDR2 sequences are SGHVS and FQNEAQ.

This chain connects TRBV5-1 to TRBJ1-1; TRBD1 agrees at 7 bases. The CDR3 runs 16 residues. The junction had 8 bases not matched to a gene; V was cut back by 3 bases and J by 0 bases. Germline V lookup: CDR1 SGHRS, CDR2 YFSETQ. This CDR3 is CASSSEIQGMNTEAFF. The CDR3 bases are TGCGCCAGCAGCTCAGAAATACAGGGGATGAACACTGAAGCTTTCTTT.

A few counts support this clone. The chain is built from TRBV5-1 and TRBJ1-3; the D is unclear. This CDR3 is 16 amino acids long. Germline V gene sequence: CDR1 SGHRS, CDR2 YFSETQ. Trimming pared 0 bases from V and 0 bases from J, leaving 10 bases between. The CDR3 DNA follows: TGCGCCAGCAGCTTGGTAGGAGATAGCTCTGGAAACACCATATATTTT. Translating gives CASSLVGDSSGNTIYF. Full variable domain (missing parts from reference TRBV5-1 and TRBJ1-3): KAGVTQTPRYLIKTRGQQVTLSCSPISGHRSVSWYQQTPGQGLQFLFEYFSETQRNKGNFPGRFSGRQFSNSRSEMNVSTLELGDSALYLCASSLVGDSSGNTIYFGEGSWLTVV.

DNA of the CDR3: TGTGCCAGCAGTTTGCTTGGGACAGGGGTCTTAGGAGATACGCAGTATTTT. Amino acids: CASSLLGTGVLGDTQYF. V usage is TRBV27 and J usage is TRBJ2-3; 10 bases map to TRBD1. V was clipped by 3 bases and J by 5 bases; unmatched bases: 11. The V gene's germline CDR1 is MNHEY and CDR2 SMNVEV (reference sequence). CDR3 length equals 17 residues.

The rearrangement joins TRBV29-1 to TRBJ1-2; 10 bases are a match to TRBD1. The CDR3 has 14 residues. V lost 4 bases, J lost 13 bases, and 15 bases stayed unmatched. The germline gives CDR1 SQVTM, CDR2 ANQGSEA. The CDR3 bases are TGCAGCGTTGGCGTACAACCCCGGGACAGGGGTCGCACCTTC. This gives the protein CSVGVQPRDRGRTF. Complete variable domain (other parts from reference TRBV29-1 and TRBJ1-2): SAVISQKPSRDICQRGTSLTIQCQVDSQVTMMFWYRQQPGQSLTLIATANQGSEATYESGFVIDKFPISRPNLTFSTLTVSNMSPEDSSIYLCSVGVQPRDRGRTFGSGTRLTVV.

The sample holds one count of this clone. This chain links TRBV28 with TRBJ1-1; TRBD1 might be the D (5 bases). The CDR3 covers 16 residues. Germline V lookup: CDR1 MDHEN, CDR2 SYDVKM. V was pared by 3 bases and J by 0 bases, with 14 bases between. The CDR3 reads CASSFEQATMNTEAFF. CDR3 DNA sequence: TGTGCCAGCAGTTTTGAACAGGCTACTATGAACACTGAAGCTTTCTTT. The full variable domain, with the rest looked up from reference TRBV28 and TRBJ1-1, is DVKVTQSSRYLVKRTGEKVFLECVQDMDHENMFWYRQDPGLGLRLIYFSYDVKMKEKGDIPEGYSVSREKKERFSLILESASTNQTSMYLCASSFEQATMNTEAFFGQGTRLTVV.

The J gene is TRBJ2-1, the V gene TRBV6-4; maybe TRBD1 (6 bases). Germline CDR1 reads MRHNA; CDR2 reads SNTAGT. The CDR3 loop spans 16 amino acids. Trimming cost V 6 bases and J 3 bases, with 18 bases left between them. CDR3 amino acids: CASSPNRVTNYNEQFF. As DNA, the CDR3 is TGTGCCAGCAGCCCAAACAGGGTGACGAACTACAATGAGCAGTTCTTC.

This clone was counted once. The CDR3 sequence: CASSQDRPSSYEQYF. The DNA for the CDR3 is TGCGCCAGCAGCCAAGACCGCCCGAGCTCCTACGAGCAGTACTTC. J is TRBJ2-7 and V is TRBV4-1; D uncertain. V lost 0 bases and J 0 bases, leaving 9 bases between the germline ends. Germline values: CDR1 MGHRA, CDR2 YSYEKL. The CDR3 runs to 15 residues.